This is a list of T cell receptor beta chains from one sample in a study of blood T cell repertoires in COVID-19. Using immunoSEQ multiplex PCR, the repertoire was profiled, and TCRdb retains in-frame clones only, with some absent. The repertoire has around 200,000 clones, more than 85% of them found once; the top ten carry approximately 1.1%. Sequencing was performed on peripheral blood. Receptors originate from a man younger than 45 with acute or convalescent COVID-19. Each CDR3 is given with its conserved first and last residue. D genes are given only for firm matches. Part of the rows lack a size; the others show once, few, many or a class for expanded clones.

v_gene	j_gene	abundance	d_gene	CDR3aa	CDR3nt
TRBV7-8	TRBJ2-5	.	TRBD2	CASSLERGVSETQYF	TGTGCCAGCAGCTTAGAACGGGGGGTGTCAGAGACCCAGTACTTC
TRBV9	TRBJ2-1	once	TRBD2	CASSATVAGAGHEQFF	TGTGCCAGCAGCGCCACGGTGGCGGGAGCAGGCCATGAGCAGTTCTTC
TRBV28	TRBJ1-2	.	.	CASSSGGVDGYTF	TGTGCCAGCAGTAGCGGAGGGGTCGATGGCTACACCTTC
TRBV15	TRBJ2-7	.	TRBD2	CATSRSLRTSGGLKEQYF	TGTGCCACCAGCAGATCACTGAGGACTAGCGGGGGTCTTAAGGAGCAGTACTTC
TRBV30	TRBJ2-7	.	.	CAWSLAVEQYF	TGTGCCTGGAGTTTAGCCGTCGAGCAGTACTTC
TRBV5-6	TRBJ2-7	.	.	CASSLAEVQYF	TGTGCCAGCAGCTTGGCCGAGGTGCAGTACTTC
TRBV28	TRBJ2-7	.	TRBD1	CASRPGQVGYEQYF	TGTGCCAGCAGACCGGGACAGGTCGGGTACGAGCAGTACTTC
TRBV11-2	TRBJ2-5	.	.	CASSLRRAQETQYF	TGTGCCAGCAGCTTAAGGAGGGCCCAAGAGACCCAGTACTTC
TRBV5-4	TRBJ1-1	.	.	CASIDSVMNTEAFF	TGTGCCAGCATCGACAGTGTTATGAACACTGAAGCTTTCTTT
TRBV3-1/TRBV3-2	TRBJ1-2	.	TRBD1	CASSQKGAQAYGYTF	TGTGCCAGCAGCCAAAAGGGGGCGCAGGCCTATGGCTACACCTTC
TRBV5-1	TRBJ2-1	.	.	CASSLGDFLGEQFF	TGCGCCAGCAGCTTGGGGGACTTCTTGGGTGAGCAGTTCTTC
TRBV11-2	TRBJ2-7	.	.	CASSLGPTYEQYF	TGTGCCAGCAGCTTGGGGCCGACCTACGAGCAGTACTTC
TRBV4-1	TRBJ1-2	.	.	CASSPWEGASNYGYTF	TGCGCCAGCAGCCCCTGGGAGGGAGCCTCTAACTATGGCTACACCTTC
TRBV19	TRBJ1-1	.	.	CASSIDYRGSYGEAFF	TGTGCCAGTAGTATAGATTATCGGGGTTCTTACGGTGAAGCTTTCTTT
TRBV7-2	TRBJ1-2	.	TRBD1	CASSPRTGFYGYTF	TGTGCCAGCAGCCCACGGACAGGGTTCTATGGCTACACCTTC
TRBV30	TRBJ2-3	.	TRBD2	CAWSVSHFGREWSDTQYF	TGTGCCTGGAGTGTATCCCACTTCGGGCGGGAGTGGTCAGATACGCAGTATTTT
TRBV5-6	TRBJ1-1	few	.	CASSGTVIMNTEAFF	TGTGCCAGCAGCGGCACAGTGATTATGAACACTGAAGCTTTCTTT
TRBV27	TRBJ1-1	.	.	CASSLYRGTPLPQSNTEAFF	TGTGCCAGCAGTTTATATCGAGGGACTCCTCTTCCACAGAGTAACACTGAAGCTTTCTTT
TRBV3-1/TRBV3-2	TRBJ1-1	.	.	CASSQTRVTAFF	TGTGCCAGCAGCCAGACCAGGGTCACAGCTTTCTTT
TRBV28	TRBJ1-3	.	TRBD1	CASSFTGAGNTIYF	TGTGCCAGCAGTTTTACAGGGGCTGGAAACACCATATATTTT
TRBV4-1	TRBJ1-4	.	TRBD1	CASSRLQGFNEKLFF	TGCGCCAGCAGCCGATTACAGGGGTTTAATGAAAAACTGTTTTTT
TRBV19	TRBJ1-5	few	.	CASTSFGGLGQPQHF	TGTGCCAGTACTTCTTTTGGCGGGCTCGGGCAGCCCCAGCATTTT
TRBV6-5	TRBJ1-6	once	.	CASTGINSPLHF	TGTGCCAGCACCGGTATTAATTCACCCCTCCACTTT
TRBV3-1/TRBV3-2	TRBJ2-7	.	TRBD1	CASSRTGTGVEQYF	TGTGCCAGCAGCCGCACCGGGACAGGGGTCGAGCAGTACTTC
TRBV30	TRBJ1-4	once	TRBD1	CAWDRDRSEKLFF	TGTGCCTGGGACAGGGATAGGAGTGAAAAACTGTTTTTT
TRBV7-9	TRBJ2-1	.	TRBD1	CASSRTDRGNEQFF	TGTGCCAGCAGCCGAACTGACAGGGGAAATGAGCAGTTCTTC
TRBV3-1/TRBV3-2	TRBJ1-5	.	TRBD1	CASSQGGDRELNQPQHF	TGTGCCAGCAGCCAAGGGGGCGACAGGGAATTAAATCAGCCCCAGCATTTT
TRBV5-5	TRBJ2-7	.	TRBD1	CASTTGTGFYEQYF	TGTGCCAGCACTACCGGGACAGGGTTTTACGAGCAGTACTTC
TRBV19	TRBJ1-5	once	TRBD1	CASSTGQGNQPQHF	TGTGCCAGTAGTACCGGACAGGGTAATCAGCCCCAGCATTTT
TRBV29-1	TRBJ2-3	.	TRBD2	CSVEGGTDTQYF	TGCAGCGTTGAGGGAGGGACAGATACGCAGTATTTT
TRBV28	TRBJ1-2	.	TRBD1	CASSPFDRGYGYTF	TGTGCCAGCAGCCCCTTCGACAGGGGCTATGGCTACACCTTC
TRBV5-4	TRBJ1-2	.	.	CASSQGREGYTF	TGTGCCAGCAGCCAAGGCAGGGAAGGCTACACCTTC
TRBV12-3/TRBV12-4	TRBJ1-2	.	.	CASRKNNSPGYTF	TGTGCCAGCAGAAAAAACAATAGCCCTGGCTACACCTTC
TRBV23-1	TRBJ1-3	.	.	CASSQSRTGDTIYF	TGCGCCAGCAGTCAATCACGCACCGGAGACACCATATATTTT
TRBV24-1	TRBJ1-5	once	.	CATSDLAGDQPQHF	TGTGCCACCAGTGATTTAGCCGGGGATCAGCCCCAGCATTTT
TRBV27	TRBJ2-7	.	TRBD2	CASSLYRAGGPSSYEQYF	TGTGCCAGCAGTTTATATCGAGCGGGAGGGCCAAGCTCCTACGAGCAGTACTTC
TRBV20-1	TRBJ2-1	.	.	CSAYSIYEQFF	TGCAGTGCTTACTCTATCTATGAGCAGTTCTTC
TRBV4-2	TRBJ2-6	few	TRBD1	CASSRQGSGANVLTF	TGTGCCAGCAGCCGACAGGGGTCTGGGGCCAACGTCCTGACTTTC
TRBV9	TRBJ2-2	.	TRBD1	CASSVRDSKRSNTGELFF	TGTGCCAGCAGCGTAAGGGACAGTAAGAGATCGAACACCGGGGAGCTGTTTTTT
TRBV29-1	TRBJ2-5	.	TRBD2	CSVDGTSGPQAETQYF	TGCAGCGTTGACGGGACTAGCGGACCCCAGGCGGAGACCCAGTACTTC
TRBV7-6	TRBJ2-1	once	TRBD2	CASSPGTSGRAHEQFF	TGTGCCAGCAGCCCAGGGACTAGCGGGAGGGCCCATGAGCAGTTCTTC
TRBV7-9	TRBJ2-3	.	TRBD2	CASSRGLAGGGGTDTQYF	TGTGCCAGCAGCCGCGGGCTAGCGGGAGGAGGAGGCACAGATACGCAGTATTTT
TRBV4-2	TRBJ2-1	.	.	CASSQAEYGSYNEQFF	TGTGCCAGCAGCCAAGCCGAGTACGGCTCCTACAATGAGCAGTTCTTC
TRBV6-5	TRBJ2-3	few	TRBD1	CASSRNRGEGTQYF	TGTGCCAGCAGTCGCAACAGGGGGGAAGGGACGCAGTATTTT
TRBV9	TRBJ2-5	.	TRBD2	CASSGTSGGPGETQYF	TGTGCCAGCAGCGGGACTAGCGGGGGGCCCGGAGAGACCCAGTACTTC
TRBV6-6	TRBJ1-5	.	TRBD1	CASTGAFYQPQHF	TGTGCCAGTACAGGGGCTTTTTATCAGCCCCAGCATTTT
TRBV12-3/TRBV12-4	TRBJ2-1	.	.	CASSIASTVEQFF	TGTGCCAGCAGTATCGCCTCTACTGTTGAGCAGTTCTTC
TRBV21-1	TRBJ2-7	.	.	CASSNYHKIKTYEQYF	TGTGCCAGCAGCAATTACCACAAGATCAAGACCTACGAGCAGTACTTC
TRBV30	TRBJ2-7	.	.	CAWMADAGEQYF	TGTGCCTGGATGGCGGATGCGGGCGAGCAGTACTTC
TRBV30	TRBJ2-7	once	.	CAWSVRETVGVYEQYF	TGTGCCTGGAGTGTACGAGAGACGGTTGGAGTATACGAGCAGTACTTC
TRBV28	TRBJ2-7	.	TRBD1	CASSSQGSMGYEQYF	TGTGCCAGCAGTTCACAGGGGTCGATGGGCTACGAGCAGTACTTC
TRBV12-3/TRBV12-4	TRBJ2-5	.	.	CASTNLESETQYF	TGTGCCAGCACCAATTTAGAATCGGAGACCCAGTACTTC
TRBV12-3/TRBV12-4	TRBJ1-5	.	.	CASSFGGKTQHF	TGTGCCAGCAGTTTTGGAGGGAAGACCCAGCATTTT
TRBV30	TRBJ1-6	.	.	CAWRMSSYNSPLHF	TGTGCCTGGAGAATGAGCTCCTATAATTCACCCCTCCACTTT
TRBV29-1	TRBJ2-1	.	TRBD2	CSVGTSGRAYNEQFF	TGCAGCGTTGGGACTAGCGGGAGAGCCTACAATGAGCAGTTCTTC
TRBV11-3	TRBJ1-5	.	.	CASSLKWDNHQPQHF	TGTGCCAGCAGCTTAAAATGGGACAATCATCAGCCCCAGCATTTT
TRBV7-9	TRBJ2-7	.	.	CASSSIPRSYEQYF	TGTGCCAGCAGCTCAATCCCCAGGTCCTACGAGCAGTACTTC
TRBV7-7	TRBJ2-2	.	.	CAVRDLSSGIGELFF	TGTGCCGTTCGCGACTTATCTAGTGGCATCGGGGAGCTGTTTTTT
TRBV30	TRBJ1-2	.	TRBD1	CAWTTDRGWGGYTF	TGTGCCTGGACCACTGACAGGGGTTGGGGAGGCTACACCTTC
TRBV19	TRBJ1-1	.	.	CAVGDTEAFF	TGTGCCGTCGGAGACACTGAAGCTTTCTTT